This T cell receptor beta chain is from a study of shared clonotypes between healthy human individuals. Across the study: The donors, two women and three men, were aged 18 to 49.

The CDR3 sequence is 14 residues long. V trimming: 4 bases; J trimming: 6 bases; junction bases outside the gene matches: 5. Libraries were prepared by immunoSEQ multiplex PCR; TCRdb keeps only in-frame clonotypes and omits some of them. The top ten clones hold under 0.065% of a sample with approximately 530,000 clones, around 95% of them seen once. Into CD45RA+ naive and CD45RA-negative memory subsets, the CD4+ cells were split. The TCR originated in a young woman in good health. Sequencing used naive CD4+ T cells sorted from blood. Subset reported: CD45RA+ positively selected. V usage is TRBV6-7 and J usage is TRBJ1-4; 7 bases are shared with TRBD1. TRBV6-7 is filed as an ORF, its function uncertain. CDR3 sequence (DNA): TGTGCCAGCAGTTTGACAGGGATTCATGAAAAACTGTTTTTT. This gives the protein CASSLTGIHEKLFF.